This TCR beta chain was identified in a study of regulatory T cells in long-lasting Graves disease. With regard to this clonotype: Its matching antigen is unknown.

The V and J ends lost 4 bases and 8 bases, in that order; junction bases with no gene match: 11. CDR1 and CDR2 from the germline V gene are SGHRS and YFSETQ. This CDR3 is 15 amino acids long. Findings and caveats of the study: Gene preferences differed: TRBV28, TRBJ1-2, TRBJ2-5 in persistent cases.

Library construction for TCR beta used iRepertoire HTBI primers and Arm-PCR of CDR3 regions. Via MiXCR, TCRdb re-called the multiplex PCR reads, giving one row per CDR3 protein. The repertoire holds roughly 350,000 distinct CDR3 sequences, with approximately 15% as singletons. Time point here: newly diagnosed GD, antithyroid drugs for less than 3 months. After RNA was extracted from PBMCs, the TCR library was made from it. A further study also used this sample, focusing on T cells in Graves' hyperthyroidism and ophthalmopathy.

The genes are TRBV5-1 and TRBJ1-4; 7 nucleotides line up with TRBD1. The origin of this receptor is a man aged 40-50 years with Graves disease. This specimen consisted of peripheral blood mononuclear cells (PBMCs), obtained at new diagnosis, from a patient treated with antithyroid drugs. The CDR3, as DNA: TGCGCCAGCAGCACCTACAGGGGAGGGGAAGAAAAACTGTTTTTT. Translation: CASSTYRGGEEKLFF.